These T cell receptor beta chains were read from a single sample in a study of OX40 agonist ivuxolimab in advanced cancers. Produced via immunoSEQ multiplex PCR; TCRdb's table is partial and in-frame only. This table holds 72,000 or so clones, 88% found once. The sample consisted of CD4+ or CD8+ T cells sorted from blood, taken in a trial of the OX40 agonist ivuxolimab. These receptors all come from an adult with an advanced solid tumor such as melanoma, head and neck, liver or kidney cancer. The CDR3 runs from the conserved cysteine through the conserved F or W. The D gene is left open where the match is weak. Clone size is not always given. Where it is, it says once, few, many or a class for expanded clones.

j_gene,v_gene,d_gene,abundance,CDR3nt,CDR3aa
TRBJ1-3,TRBV7-9,NA,NA,TGTGCCAGCAGCTTAAGCTCTGGAAACACCATATATTTT,CASSLSSGNTIYF
TRBJ2-7,TRBV7-2,TRBD1,NA,TGTGCCAGCAGCTTCCGGGACAGGGGGCGTCGAGTGCGCGAGCAGTACTTC,CASSFRDRGRRVREQYF
TRBJ2-7,TRBV4-3,TRBD1,NA,TGCGCCAGCAGCCGCACAGGGGCTCAAGGACGGGAGCAGTACTTC,CASSRTGAQGREQYF
TRBJ2-1,TRBV12-5,NA,once,TGTGCTAGTGGTTCCCCCCCCTACAATGAGCAGTTCTTC,CASGSPPYNEQFF
TRBJ1-5,TRBV18,TRBD1,NA,TGTGCCAGCTCACTCAACAGGGGGCAGAATGCGGATCAGCCCCAGCATTTT,CASSLNRGQNADQPQHF
TRBJ2-5,TRBV6-5,NA,NA,TGTGCCAGCAGTTACTCAGGGGAGACCCAGTACTTC,CASSYSGETQYF
TRBJ1-4,TRBV30,NA,NA,TGTGCCTGGAGTCAAAATGAAAAACTGTTTTTT,CAWSQNEKLFF
TRBJ1-2,TRBV5-4,NA,NA,TGTGCCAGCACCCTGGACATCCCTAACTATGGCTACACCTTC,CASTLDIPNYGYTF
TRBJ2-5,TRBV7-9,TRBD2,NA,TGTGCCAGCAGCCCCGGACTAGCTGATGGGGAGACCCAGTACTTC,CASSPGLADGETQYF
TRBJ2-1,TRBV25-1,NA,NA,TGTGCCAGCAGTGAATCAGGGGGGCTTATGGATGAGCAGTTCTTC,CASSESGGLMDEQFF
TRBJ2-6,TRBV5-3,NA,NA,TGTGCCAGATGTCGGGGGCGAAGGTCTGGGGCCAACGTCCTGACTTTC,CARCRGRRSGANVLTF
TRBJ1-2,TRBV28,TRBD1,NA,TGTGCCAGCAGTCGACAGGGTAACTATGGCTACACCTTC,CASSRQGNYGYTF
TRBJ1-2,TRBV4-3,NA,once,TGCGCCAGCAGCCAAGGGCTAGGTGGCTACACCTTC,CASSQGLGGYTF
TRBJ1-6,TRBV19,NA,NA,TGTGCCAGTAGAGGCCGCCGAGATTCACCCCTCCACTTT,CASRGRRDSPLHF
TRBJ2-3,TRBV7-3,NA,NA,TGTGCCAGCAGCCCCTGGGCCACAGATACGCAGTATTTT,CASSPWATDTQYF
TRBJ1-1,TRBV27,TRBD1,NA,TGTGCCAGCAGTTCCAGGGGGCTGACTGAAGCTTTCTTT,CASSSRGLTEAFF
TRBJ1-3,TRBV18,TRBD1,NA,TGTGCCAGCTCATCCGGGACAGGGGTTGGAAACACCATATATTTT,CASSSGTGVGNTIYF
TRBJ2-7,TRBV7-2,TRBD1,NA,TGTGCCAGCAGCTTGGGGCGGGACAGGGGGGCCTACGAGCAGTACTTC,CASSLGRDRGAYEQYF
TRBJ2-3,TRBV30,TRBD2,NA,TGTGCCTGGTCTAGCGGGGGGTCCCTAGATACGCAGTATTTT,CAWSSGGSLDTQYF
TRBJ1-3,TRBV4-1,NA,NA,TGCGCCAGCAGCCAAGTAGGCGGCTCTGGAAACACCATATATTTT,CASSQVGGSGNTIYF
TRBJ1-1,TRBV18,NA,NA,TGTGCCAGCTCGCCGAACATAGACTGGAACACTGAAGCTTTCTTT,CASSPNIDWNTEAFF
TRBJ2-1,TRBV7-2,TRBD2,NA,TGTGCCAGCAGCTTAGTCCCGGGACTAGCGGGAGGCCTATACAATGAGCAGTTCTTC,CASSLVPGLAGGLYNEQFF
TRBJ2-2,TRBV7-9,NA,NA,TGTGCCAGCAGCTACCTAGGGGGTTGGCGGGACACCGGGGAGCTGTTTTTT,CASSYLGGWRDTGELFF
TRBJ1-1,TRBV7-9,TRBD1,once,TGTGCCAGCAGCCATGGTCCCTCAGGGGGCACTGAAGCTTTCTTT,CASSHGPSGGTEAFF
TRBJ2-1,TRBV29-1,TRBD2,NA,TGCAGCGTTGTGTTAGCGGGGGCTTATGAGCAGTTCTTC,CSVVLAGAYEQFF
TRBJ2-7,TRBV28,TRBD2,NA,TGTGCCAGTCTGGGGACTAGCTCCCGTCCTTGGGGCGAGCAGTACTTC,CASLGTSSRPWGEQYF
TRBJ1-2,TRBV5-1,NA,NA,TGCGCCAGCAGCGTTGGACAGAACGAATATGGCTACACCTTC,CASSVGQNEYGYTF
TRBJ2-7,TRBV6-5,TRBD2,NA,TGTGCCAGCAGTGTTCGTAGCGGGGTACACTACGAGCAGTACTTC,CASSVRSGVHYEQYF
TRBJ2-2,TRBV7-8,NA,NA,TGTGCCAGCAGCTTGGGGATTCGCTTTGGTGACGGGGAGCTGTTTTTT,CASSLGIRFGDGELFF
TRBJ2-3,TRBV7-8,NA,NA,TGTGCCAGCAGCTTAGCGAACAGGGTGGTCACAGATACGCAGTATTTT,CASSLANRVVTDTQYF